Below, one T cell receptor (beta chain) is given with its context. Its antigen is as yet unknown. V lost 1 base to trimming and J lost 2 bases; unmatched junction nucleotides: 8. Germline values: CDR1 LNHNV, CDR2 YYDKDF (reference sequence). The CDR3 is made up of 17 amino acids. The sample originates from a study of T-cell reconstitution after alpha-beta-depleted transplantation in children. Researchers prepared the TCRbeta library using unique molecular identifiers, the study reports. TCRdb reprocessed the PCR reads with MiXCR, giving one entry per CDR3 protein. The table lists about a million distinct CDR3 sequences, roughly 29% of them singletons, with over 25% in the top ten. Study observations and caveats: Some patients' high day-60 TCRbeta diversity was traced to surviving recipient T cells and thymic progenitors. Two months or so post-transplant, alpha-beta T cells reportedly derived from several hundred expanded graft clones. One year post-transplant, T-cell counts and diversity were largely derived from T cells produced anew.

The chain links TRBV15 to TRBJ2-5; 9 nucleotides agree with TRBD1. Sequencing used PBMCs, mostly from graft donor cells, obtained 360 days after TCRalphabeta/CD19-depleted stem cell transplant. The receptor comes from a boy under three years old who had a stem cell transplant for SCID, so the T cells may come from the graft donor. CDR3 amino acids: CATSRGGTGRLQETQYF. The DNA of the CDR3 is TGTGCCACCAGCAGAGGAGGGACAGGGCGCCTTCAAGAGACCCAGTACTTC.